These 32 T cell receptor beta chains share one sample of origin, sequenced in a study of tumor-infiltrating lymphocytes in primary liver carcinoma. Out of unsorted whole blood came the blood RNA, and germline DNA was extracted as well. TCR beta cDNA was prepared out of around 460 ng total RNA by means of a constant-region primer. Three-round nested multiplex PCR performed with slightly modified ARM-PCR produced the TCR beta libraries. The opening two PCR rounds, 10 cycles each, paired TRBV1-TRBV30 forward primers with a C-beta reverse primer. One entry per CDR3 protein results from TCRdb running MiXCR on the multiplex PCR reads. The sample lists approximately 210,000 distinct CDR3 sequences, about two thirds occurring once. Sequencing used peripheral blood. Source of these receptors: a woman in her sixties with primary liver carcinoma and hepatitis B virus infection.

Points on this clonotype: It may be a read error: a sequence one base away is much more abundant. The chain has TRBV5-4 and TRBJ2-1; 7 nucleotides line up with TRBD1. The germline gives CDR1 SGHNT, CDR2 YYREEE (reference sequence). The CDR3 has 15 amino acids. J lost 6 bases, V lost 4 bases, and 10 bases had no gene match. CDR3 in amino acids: CASSTGQAFCNEQFF. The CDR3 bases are TGTGCCAGCAGCACAGGACAGGCCTTCTGCAATGAGCAGTTCTTC.

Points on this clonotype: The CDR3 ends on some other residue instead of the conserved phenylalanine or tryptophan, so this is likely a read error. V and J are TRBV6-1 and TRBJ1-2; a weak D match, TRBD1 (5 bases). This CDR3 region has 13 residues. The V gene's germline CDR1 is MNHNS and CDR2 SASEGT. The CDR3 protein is CAGSGPGYYGYTY. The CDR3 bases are TGTGCCGGCAGCGGGCCAGGGTACTATGGCTACACCTAT.

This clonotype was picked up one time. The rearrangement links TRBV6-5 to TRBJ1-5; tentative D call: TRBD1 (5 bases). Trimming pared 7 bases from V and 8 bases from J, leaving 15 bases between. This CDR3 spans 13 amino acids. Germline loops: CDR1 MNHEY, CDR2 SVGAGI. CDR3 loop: CASTGDRNKPQHF. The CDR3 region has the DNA TGTGCCAGCACGGGGGACCGGAATAAGCCCCAGCATTTT.

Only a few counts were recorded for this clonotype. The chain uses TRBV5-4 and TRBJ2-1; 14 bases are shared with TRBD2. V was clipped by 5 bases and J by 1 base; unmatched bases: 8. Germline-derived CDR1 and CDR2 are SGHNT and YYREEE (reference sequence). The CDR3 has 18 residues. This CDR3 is CASRPGLAGGASYNEQFF. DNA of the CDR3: TGTGCCAGCAGACCAGGACTAGCGGGAGGTGCGTCCTACAATGAGCAGTTCTTC. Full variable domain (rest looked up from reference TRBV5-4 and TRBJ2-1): ETGVTQSPTHLIKTRGQQVTLRCSSQSGHNTVSWYQQALGQGPQFIFQYYREEENGRGNFPPRFSGLQFPNYSSELNVNALELDDSALYLCASRPGLAGGASYNEQFFGPGTRLTVL.

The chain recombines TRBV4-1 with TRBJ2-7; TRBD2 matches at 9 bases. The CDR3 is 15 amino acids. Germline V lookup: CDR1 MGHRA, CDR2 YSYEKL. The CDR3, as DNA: TGCACCATCAGCCAAGGCGGGAGGGCACTTTACGAGCAGTACTTC. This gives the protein CTISQGGRALYEQYF.

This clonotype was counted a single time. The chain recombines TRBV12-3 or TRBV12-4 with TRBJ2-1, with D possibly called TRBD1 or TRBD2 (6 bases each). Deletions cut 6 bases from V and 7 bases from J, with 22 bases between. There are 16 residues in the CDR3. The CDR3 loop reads CASSYKSNGGPNEQFF. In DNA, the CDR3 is TGTGCCAGCAGCTATAAGTCCAACGGGGGCCCAAATGAGCAGTTCTTC.

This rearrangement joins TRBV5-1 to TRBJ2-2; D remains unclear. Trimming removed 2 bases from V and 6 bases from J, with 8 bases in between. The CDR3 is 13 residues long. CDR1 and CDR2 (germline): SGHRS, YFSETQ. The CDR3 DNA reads TGCGCCAGCAGCTTTACTTCTGCCGGGGAGCTGTTTTTT. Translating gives CASSFTSAGELFF.

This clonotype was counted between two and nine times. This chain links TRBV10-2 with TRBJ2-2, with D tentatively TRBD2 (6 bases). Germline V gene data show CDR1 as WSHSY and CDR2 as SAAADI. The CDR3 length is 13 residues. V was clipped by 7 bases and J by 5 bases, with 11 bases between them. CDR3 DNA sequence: TGCGCCAGCAAGGCCGGGGGTACCGGGGAGCTGTTTTTT. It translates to CASKAGGTGELFF.

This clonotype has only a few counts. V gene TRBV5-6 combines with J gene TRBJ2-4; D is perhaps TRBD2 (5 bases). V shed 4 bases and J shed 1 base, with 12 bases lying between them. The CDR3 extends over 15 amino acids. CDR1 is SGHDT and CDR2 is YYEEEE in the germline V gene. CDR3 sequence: CASSLYTSAKNIQYF. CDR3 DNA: TGTGCCAGCAGCCTCTATACTAGTGCCAAAAACATTCAGTACTTC.

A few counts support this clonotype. DNA for the CDR3: TGCGCCAGCAGCTTGGAAGGGAACTCTGGAAACACCATATATTTT. This translates into CASSLEGNSGNTIYF. V gene TRBV5-1 combines with J gene TRBJ1-3; unclear D gene. This CDR3 comprises 15 residues. The ends were cut back, 0 bases at V and 0 bases at J, with 7 bases in the middle. Germline loops: CDR1 SGHRS, CDR2 YFSETQ.

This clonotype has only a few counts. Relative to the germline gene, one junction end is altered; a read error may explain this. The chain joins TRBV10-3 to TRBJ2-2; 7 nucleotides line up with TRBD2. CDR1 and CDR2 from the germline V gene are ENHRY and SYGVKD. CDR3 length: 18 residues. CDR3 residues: CTISEFGLEKTNTGELFF. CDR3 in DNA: TGCACCATCAGTGAGTTCGGACTAGAGAAGACGAACACCGGGGAGCTGTTTTTT.

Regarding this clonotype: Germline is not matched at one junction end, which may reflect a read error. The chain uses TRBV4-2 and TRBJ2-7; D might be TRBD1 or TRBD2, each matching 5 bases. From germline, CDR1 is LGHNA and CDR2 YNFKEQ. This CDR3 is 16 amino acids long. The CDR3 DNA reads TGTGCCTGCAGCCAAGATGGAGGACATATTTCCTACGAGCAGTACTTC. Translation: CACSQDGGHISYEQYF.

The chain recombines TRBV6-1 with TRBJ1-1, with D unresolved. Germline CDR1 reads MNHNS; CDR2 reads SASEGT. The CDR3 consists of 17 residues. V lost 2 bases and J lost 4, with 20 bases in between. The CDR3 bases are TGTGCCAGCAGTGAATATCCGCGGGAGCAGCCCGGCACTGAAGCTTTCTTT. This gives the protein CASSEYPREQPGTEAFF.

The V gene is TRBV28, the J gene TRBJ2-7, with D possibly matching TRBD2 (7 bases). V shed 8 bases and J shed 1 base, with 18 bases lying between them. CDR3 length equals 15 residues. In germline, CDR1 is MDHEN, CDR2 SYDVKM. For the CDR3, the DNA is TGTGCCAGCTCTGGGGGGGGGCGATTGTCCTACGAGCAGTACTTC. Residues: CASSGGGRLSYEQYF.

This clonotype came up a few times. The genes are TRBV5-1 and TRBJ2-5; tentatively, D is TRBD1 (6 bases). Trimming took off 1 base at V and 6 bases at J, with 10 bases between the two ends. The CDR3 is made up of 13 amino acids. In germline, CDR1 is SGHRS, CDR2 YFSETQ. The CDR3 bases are TGCGCCAGCAGCTTGTACAGGGCCCAGACCCAGTACTTC. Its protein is CASSLYRAQTQYF. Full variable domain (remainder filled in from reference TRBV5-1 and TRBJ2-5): KAGVTQTPRYLIKTRGQQVTLSCSPISGHRSVSWYQQTPGQGLQFLFEYFSETQRNKGNFPGRFSGRQFSNSRSEMNVSTLELGDSALYLCASSLYRAQTQYFGPGTRLLVL.

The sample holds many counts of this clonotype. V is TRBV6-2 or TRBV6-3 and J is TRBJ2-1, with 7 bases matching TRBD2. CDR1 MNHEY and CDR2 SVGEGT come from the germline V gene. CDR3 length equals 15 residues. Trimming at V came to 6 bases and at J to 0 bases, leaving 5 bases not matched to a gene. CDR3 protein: CASRSAGNSYNEQFF. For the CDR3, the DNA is TGTGCCAGCAGATCAGCGGGGAACTCCTACAATGAGCAGTTCTTC.

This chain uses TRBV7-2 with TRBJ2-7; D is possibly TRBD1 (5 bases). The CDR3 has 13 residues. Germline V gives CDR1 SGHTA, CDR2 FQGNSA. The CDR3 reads CVNSLGVVYEQYF. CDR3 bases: TGTGTCAACAGCTTAGGGGTTGTCTACGAGCAGTACTTC. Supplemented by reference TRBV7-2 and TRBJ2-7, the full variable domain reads GAGVSQSPSNKVTEKGKDVELRCDPISGHTALYWYRQSLGQGLEFLIYFQGNSAPDKSGLPSDRFSAERTGGSVSTLTIQRTQQEDSAVYLCVNSLGVVYEQYFGPGTRLTVT.

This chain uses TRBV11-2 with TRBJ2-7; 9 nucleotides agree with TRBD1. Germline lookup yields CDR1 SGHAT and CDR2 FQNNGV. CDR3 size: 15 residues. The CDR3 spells CVSSLPPQGAREQYF. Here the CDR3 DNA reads TGTGTCAGTAGCCTTCCCCCACAGGGGGCGAGGGAGCAGTACTTC.

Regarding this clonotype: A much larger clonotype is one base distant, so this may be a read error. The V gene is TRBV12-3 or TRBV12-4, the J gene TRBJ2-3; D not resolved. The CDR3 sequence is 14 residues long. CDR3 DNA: TGTGCCGGCAGTTCCGCCTATGGCGCAGATACGCAGTATTTT. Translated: CAGSSAYGADTQYF.

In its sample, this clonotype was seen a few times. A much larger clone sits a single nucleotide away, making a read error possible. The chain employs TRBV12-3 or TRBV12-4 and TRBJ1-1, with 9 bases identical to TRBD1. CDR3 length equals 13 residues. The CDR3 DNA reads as TGTGCCAGCAGCCTCACAGGGGGCACTGAAGCTTCCTTT. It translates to CASSLTGGTEASF.

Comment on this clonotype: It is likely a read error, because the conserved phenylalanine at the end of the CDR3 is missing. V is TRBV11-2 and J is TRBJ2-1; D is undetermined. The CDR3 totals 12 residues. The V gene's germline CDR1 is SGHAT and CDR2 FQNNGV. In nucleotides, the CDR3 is TGTGTCAGCAGCCCTGGCCTAACTGACCAGTTCTTA. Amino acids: CVSSPGLTDQFL.

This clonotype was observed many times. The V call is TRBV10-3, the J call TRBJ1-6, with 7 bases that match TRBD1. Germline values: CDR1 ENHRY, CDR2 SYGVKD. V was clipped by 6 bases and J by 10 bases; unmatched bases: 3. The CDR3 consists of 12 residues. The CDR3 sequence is CAISTGESPLHF. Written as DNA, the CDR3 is TGTGCCATCAGCACAGGGGAGTCACCCCTCCACTTT.

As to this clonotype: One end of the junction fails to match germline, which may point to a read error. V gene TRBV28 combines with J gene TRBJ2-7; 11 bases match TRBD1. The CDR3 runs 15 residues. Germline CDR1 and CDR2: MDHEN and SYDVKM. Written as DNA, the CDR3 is TGTGTCAGCAGCCCTATTGGACAGGGGGCGTACGAGCAGTACTTC. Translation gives CVSSPIGQGAYEQYF. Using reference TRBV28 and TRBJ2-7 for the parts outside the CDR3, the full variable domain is DVKVTQSSRYLVKRTGEKVFLECVQDMDHENMFWYRQDPGLGLRLIYFSYDVKMKEKGDIPEGYSVSREKKERFSLILESASTNQTSMYLCVSSPIGQGAYEQYFGPGTRLTVT.

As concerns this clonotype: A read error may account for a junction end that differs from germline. The DNA of the CDR3 is TGTGGCAGCAGCCCCGGGTGGGGGGCGACTAATGAAAAACTGTTTTTT. Its protein is CGSSPGWGATNEKLFF. The V call is TRBV11-2, the J call TRBJ1-4, with a possible D match to TRBD1 (6 bases). This CDR3 region has 16 residues. The germline V gene has CDR1 SGHAT and CDR2 FQNNGV. The entire variable domain, with the rest obtained from reference TRBV11-2 and TRBJ1-4, is as follows: EAGVAQSPRYKIIEKRQSVAFWCNPISGHATLYWYQQILGQGPKLLIQFQNNGVVDDSQLPKDRFSAERLKGVDSTLKIQPAKLEDSAVYLCGSSPGWGATNEKLFFGSGTQLSVL.

CDR3 bases: TGCAGCGCCCCTAGTCCTCCTATAGAGACCCAGTACTTC. Its protein is CSAPSPPIETQYF. The gene calls are TRBV29-1 and TRBJ2-5, with D hard to call. The CDR3 totals 13 residues. Germline-derived CDR1 and CDR2 are SQVTM and ANQGSEA. Deletions cut 7 bases from V and 4 bases from J, with 16 bases between.

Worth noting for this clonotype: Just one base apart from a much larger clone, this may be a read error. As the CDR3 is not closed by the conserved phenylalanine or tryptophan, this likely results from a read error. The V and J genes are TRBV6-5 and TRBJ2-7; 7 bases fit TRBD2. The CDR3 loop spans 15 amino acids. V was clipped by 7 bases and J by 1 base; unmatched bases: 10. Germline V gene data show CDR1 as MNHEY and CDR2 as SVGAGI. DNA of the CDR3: TGTGCCAGCAAGGAACAGCCGGGGGGTTCCTACGAGCAGTACTTA. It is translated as CASKEQPGGSYEQYL.

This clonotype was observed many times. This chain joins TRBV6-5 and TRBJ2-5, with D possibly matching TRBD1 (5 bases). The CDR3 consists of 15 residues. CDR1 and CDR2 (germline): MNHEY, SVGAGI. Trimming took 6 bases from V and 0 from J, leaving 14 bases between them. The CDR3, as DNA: TGTGCCAGCAGGGTCGTTACAGGCAACCAAGAGACCCAGTACTTC. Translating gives CASRVVTGNQETQYF.

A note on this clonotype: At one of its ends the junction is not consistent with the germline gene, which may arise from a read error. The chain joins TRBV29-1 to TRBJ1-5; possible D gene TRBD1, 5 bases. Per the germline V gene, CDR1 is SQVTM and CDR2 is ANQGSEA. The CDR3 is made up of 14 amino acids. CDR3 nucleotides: TGCAGCGCCCAGAGAGGGGATAGCAATCAGTCCCAGCATTTT. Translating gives CSAQRGDSNQSQHF.

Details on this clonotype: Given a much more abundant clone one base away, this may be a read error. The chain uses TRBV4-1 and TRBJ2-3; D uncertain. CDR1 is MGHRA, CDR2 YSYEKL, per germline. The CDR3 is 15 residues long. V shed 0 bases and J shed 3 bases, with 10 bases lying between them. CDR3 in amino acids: CASSQDGMGTDTQYF. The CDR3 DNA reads TGCGCCAGCAGCCAAGACGGAATGGGAACAGATACGCAGTATTTT.

The CDR3 DNA is TGTGCCAGTCGACCGGGACTAGCGGACAATGAGCAGTTCTTC. Amino acid sequence: CASRPGLADNEQFF. V gene TRBV19 combines with J gene TRBJ2-1; 11 positions agree with TRBD2. V gave up 8 bases and J gave up 5 bases; unmatched junction bases: 5. The CDR3 has 14 amino acids. The germline V gene encodes CDR1 LNHDA and CDR2 SQIVND (reference sequence). Looking up the rest from reference TRBV19 and TRBJ2-1 gives the full variable domain: DGGITQSPKYLFRKEGQNVTLSCEQNLNHDAMYWYRQDPGQGLRLIYYSQIVNDFQKGDIAEGYSVSREKKESFPLTVTSAQKNPTAFYLCASRPGLADNEQFFGPGTRLTVL.

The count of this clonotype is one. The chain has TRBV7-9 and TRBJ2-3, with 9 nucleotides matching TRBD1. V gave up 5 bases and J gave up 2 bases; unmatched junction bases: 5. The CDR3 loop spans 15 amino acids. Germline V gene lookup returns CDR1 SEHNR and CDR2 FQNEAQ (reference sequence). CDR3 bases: TGTGCCAGCAGCCCCGGACAGGGGTTCACAGATACGCAGTATTTT. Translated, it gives CASSPGQGFTDTQYF.

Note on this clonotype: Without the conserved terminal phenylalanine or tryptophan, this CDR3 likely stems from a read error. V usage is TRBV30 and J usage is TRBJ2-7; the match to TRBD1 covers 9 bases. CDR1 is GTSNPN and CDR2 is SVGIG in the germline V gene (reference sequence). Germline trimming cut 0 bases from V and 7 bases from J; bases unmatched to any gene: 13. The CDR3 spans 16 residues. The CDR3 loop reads CAWSVHSTGGMLEQYL. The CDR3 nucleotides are TGTGCCTGGAGTGTTCACTCGACAGGGGGTATGTTGGAGCAGTACCTC.